The 20 T cell receptor beta chains listed next were all sequenced from one sample in a study of radiation and T cells in renal cell carcinoma. Produced via immunoSEQ multiplex PCR; TCRdb's table is partial and in-frame only. Here the sample spans some 100,000 clones, approximately 80% being singletons. Noted time point: blood 4 weeks post-SBRT, at nephrectomy. Indicated treatment: 15 Gy SBRT to primary tumor, nephrectomy 4 weeks later. The sequenced sample was blood, obtained from a patient whose treatment included radiotherapy and nephrectomy. The source of these receptors is a man aged 60-69 years with renal cell carcinoma.

The chain uses TRBV6-5 and TRBJ1-4; 10 bases line up with TRBD1. Germline-derived CDR1 and CDR2 are MNHEY and SVGAGI. After removal of 6 bases from V and 10 bases from J, the junction contained 5 bases not matched to a gene. The CDR3 runs to 13 residues. Here the CDR3 DNA reads TGTGCCAGCAGCCCCCGGGACAGGGGAAAACTGTTTTTT. This gives the protein CASSPRDRGKLFF.

This chain connects TRBV11-2 to TRBJ2-7, with TRBD2 matching 7 bases. V was pared by 6 bases and J by 5 bases, with 13 bases of the junction left unmatched. The germline CDR1 and CDR2 sequences are SGHAT and FQNNGV. This CDR3 is built from 15 residues. The CDR3 loop reads CASSLYAGTKNEQYF. In DNA, the CDR3 is TGTGCCAGCAGTCTCTACGCCGGGACTAAGAACGAGCAGTACTTC. Full variable domain (remainder filled in from reference TRBV11-2 and TRBJ2-7): EAGVAQSPRYKIIEKRQSVAFWCNPISGHATLYWYQQILGQGPKLLIQFQNNGVVDDSQLPKDRFSAERLKGVDSTLKIQPAKLEDSAVYLCASSLYAGTKNEQYFGPGTRLTVT.

The chain joins TRBV29-1 to TRBJ2-3; 7 nucleotides align to TRBD2. Germline lookup yields CDR1 SQVTM and CDR2 ANQGSEA. With V trimmed by 4 bases and J by 3 bases, 4 bases remained unmatched. CDR3 size: 13 residues. The CDR3 sequence is CSVAPGGTDTQYF. CDR3 in DNA: TGCAGCGTTGCTCCCGGGGGGACAGATACGCAGTATTTT.

The chain combines TRBV5-6 with TRBJ2-3; TRBD1 matches 9 bases. The trim removed 1 base at V and 5 bases at J, leaving 5 bases unmatched. The CDR3 has 15 amino acids. Germline V CDR1 and CDR2: SGHDT, YYEEEE. CDR3 residues: CASSLRTGVRDTQYF. As DNA, the CDR3 is TGTGCCAGCAGCTTGAGGACAGGGGTAAGAGATACGCAGTATTTT.

This clone was found a few times. The chain employs TRBV10-1 and TRBJ2-7, with unresolved D. Germline V CDR1 and CDR2: WNHNN, SYGVQD (reference sequence). The CDR3 runs 12 residues. V was pared by 11 bases and J by 0 bases, with 11 bases between. CDR3 DNA: TGCGCCGCCGGGTCGAGCTCCTACGAGCAGTACTTC. Translation gives CAAGSSSYEQYF.

This clone was seen only once. The chain has TRBV7-9 and TRBJ2-3; D gene uncertain. Per the germline V gene, CDR1 is SEHNR and CDR2 is FQNEAQ (reference sequence). V lost 5 bases, J lost 0 bases, and 9 bases lay in between. CDR3 size: 14 residues. As DNA, the CDR3 is TGTGCCAGCAGCCCGCAGGTTAGCACAGATACGCAGTATTTT. Translating gives CASSPQVSTDTQYF.

The chain has TRBV5-1 and TRBJ2-1; D unclear. From germline, CDR1 is SGHRS and CDR2 YFSETQ. This CDR3 region has 14 residues. V lost 2 bases, J lost 9 bases, and 15 bases lay in between. CDR3 sequence (DNA): TGCGCCAGCAGCTTAGCCGCAGATCGTGGTGAGCAGTTCTTC. Encoded protein: CASSLAADRGEQFF.

The chain uses TRBV6-1 and TRBJ2-2, with D uncertain. Germline-derived CDR1 and CDR2 are MNHNS and SASEGT. Trimming pared 8 bases from V and 1 base from J, leaving 2 bases between. The CDR3 runs 11 residues. The CDR3, as DNA: TGTGCCAGCGGGAACACCGGGGAGCTGTTTTTT. As protein: CASGNTGELFF.

CDR3 in DNA: TGTGCCAGCTCACGCACCCCCACTGAAGCTTTCTTT. Its translation is CASSRTPTEAFF. V and J are TRBV18 and TRBJ1-1; D is uncertain. With 4 bases removed from V and 4 bases from J, the gap between germline ends came to 7 bases. Germline CDR1 reads KGHSH; CDR2 reads LQKENI. CDR3 length equals 12 residues.

The J gene is TRBJ2-5, the V gene TRBV5-4; D is tentatively TRBD1 or TRBD2 (6 bases each). The V gene's germline CDR1 is SGHNT and CDR2 YYREEE (reference sequence). CDR3 size: 14 residues. Trimming removed 3 bases from V and 5 bases from J, with 14 bases in between. DNA of the CDR3: TGTGCCAGCAGCTCCGGGGGCCGGGGGGAGACCCAGTACTTC. This codes for CASSSGGRGETQYF.

The chain links TRBV4-2 to TRBJ2-3, with D possibly TRBD2 on 5 matching bases. V lost 2 bases and J lost 0, with 9 bases in between. CDR1 and CDR2 (germline): LGHNA, YNFKEQ. The CDR3 spans 15 residues. In DNA form, the CDR3 reads TGTGCCAGCAGCCAATTGCTAGCCAGCACAGATACGCAGTATTTT. This gives the protein CASSQLLASTDTQYF.

This clone was observed once. V gene TRBV30 combines with J gene TRBJ2-2; 9 positions agree with TRBD1. Germline V gene lookup returns CDR1 GTSNPN and CDR2 SVGIG (reference sequence). The V gene end was trimmed by 0 bases and the J gene end by 7 bases; junction bases not matched to a gene: 9. The CDR3 has 16 amino acids. The CDR3: CAWSVAKTGGNGELFF. CDR3 bases: TGTGCCTGGAGTGTAGCTAAAACAGGGGGCAACGGGGAGCTGTTTTTT.

This chain links TRBV19 with TRBJ2-2; D gene ambiguous. Germline values: CDR1 LNHDA, CDR2 SQIVND (reference sequence). The CDR3 extends over 12 amino acids. V was clipped by 5 bases and J by 3 bases, with 4 bases between them. CDR3 sequence (DNA): TGTGCCAGTAGTTTTCACACCGGGGAGCTGTTTTTT. Its translation: CASSFHTGELFF.

This chain connects TRBV6-5 to TRBJ2-1, with 7 bases aligning to TRBD1. The CDR3 has 15 amino acids. V dropped 6 bases and J dropped 6; count of bases not matched to a gene: 11. Germline V gives CDR1 MNHEY, CDR2 SVGAGI. CDR3 in amino acids: CASSRQGSGCNEQFF. The CDR3 region has the DNA TGTGCCAGCAGCCGACAGGGATCGGGTTGCAATGAGCAGTTCTTC.

The CDR3 loop is CASSLALAGFLSTDTQYF. CDR3 DNA sequence: TGTGCCAGCAGCTTGGCTCTAGCGGGATTCCTTAGCACAGATACGCAGTATTTT. The chain recombines TRBV5-8 with TRBJ2-3, with 9 bases aligning to TRBD2. V gave up 0 bases and J gave up 0 bases; unmatched junction bases: 8. Germline V CDR1 and CDR2: SGHTS, YDEGEE. CDR3 length equals 18 residues.

The gene calls are TRBV19 and TRBJ2-7, with D unresolved. V lost 4 bases to trimming and J lost 3 bases, with 10 bases between them. Germline CDR1 LNHDA, CDR2 SQIVND (reference sequence). The CDR3 is 13 amino acids. CDR3 region: CASSTYHRYEQYF. The DNA of the CDR3 is TGTGCCAGTAGTACCTATCACCGCTACGAGCAGTACTTC.

The chain's CDR3 is CASSLEIAGARETQYF. In nucleotides, the CDR3 is TGTGCCAGCAGCTTAGAGATAGCGGGAGCTCGCGAGACCCAGTACTTC. The chain combines TRBV11-2 with TRBJ2-5; 9 bases fit TRBD2. Germline V lookup: CDR1 SGHAT, CDR2 FQNNGV. J lost 5 bases, V lost 0 bases, and 7 bases had no gene match. The CDR3 loop spans 16 amino acids.

The chain combines TRBV7-2 with TRBJ1-5; D is undetermined. The germline CDR1 and CDR2 sequences are SGHTA and FQGNSA. The CDR3 spans 14 residues. Trimming took off 4 bases at V and 7 bases at J, with 14 bases between the two ends. Here the CDR3 reads CASSSLRSGQPQHF. The CDR3 DNA reads as TGTGCCAGCAGCTCACTACGATCGGGGCAGCCCCAGCATTTT.

In this sample, this clone turned up once. The gene calls are TRBV5-1 and TRBJ2-2, with 7 bases lining up with TRBD2. This CDR3 comprises 16 residues. Germline CDR1 SGHRS, CDR2 YFSETQ. The V and J ends lost 1 base and 6 bases, in that order; junction bases with no gene match: 9. The CDR3: CASSLKIGGGPGELFF. The CDR3, as DNA: TGCGCCAGCAGCTTGAAAATCGGGGGAGGGCCCGGGGAGCTGTTTTTT. Together with reference TRBV5-1 and TRBJ2-2, the CDR3 gives the full variable domain: KAGVTQTPRYLIKTRGQQVTLSCSPISGHRSVSWYQQTPGQGLQFLFEYFSETQRNKGNFPGRFSGRQFSNSRSEMNVSTLELGDSALYLCASSLKIGGGPGELFFGEGSRLTVL.

The rearrangement uses TRBV19 and TRBJ2-2; unclear D gene. This CDR3 region has 15 residues. Trimming shortened V by 1 base and J by 2 bases, and 8 bases separated the two germline ends. Germline CDR1 reads LNHDA; CDR2 reads SQIVND (reference sequence). Here the CDR3 DNA reads TGTGCCAGTAGTATAGTTTGGCGCAACACCGGGGAGCTGTTTTTT. This gives the protein CASSIVWRNTGELFF.